This T cell receptor beta chain was obtained from a study of CD8+CD57+ T cells in acquired aplastic anemia. Study background: Each DNA sample taken from sorted CD4+ and CD8+ cells came to 3 to 4 ug on average. Healthy donors had, on average, approximately 11 million reads for their CD4+ cells. Findings of the study overall: Overlapping CD8+ CDR3 repertoires of patients and controls contained under 35 shared sequences.

Comment on this clonotype: Its target is not known.

Germline CDR1 reads SGHRS; CDR2 reads YFSETQ. This CDR3 is 16 amino acids long. Unmatched junction bases numbered 8, after V lost 3 bases and J lost 3 bases. Profiling that covered TCR beta VDJ and CDR3 relied on genomic DNA as its template. TCRdb recomputed calls from the reads with MiXCR, one row per CDR3 protein. Among some 210,000 distinct CDR3 sequences, roughly 55% were seen once, and the ten largest hold approximately 30%. The TCR originated in a human donor in good health. The chain couples TRBV5-1 to TRBJ2-2; 7 bases match TRBD1. The sample taken for sequencing was sorted CD4+, CD8+, or CD8+CD57+ T cells (not recorded which) from PBMCs. The DNA for the CDR3 is TGCGCCAGCAGCTCCTCGACAGGGATGGACACCGGGGAGCTGTTTTTT. Protein product: CASSSSTGMDTGELFF.